A selection of T cell receptor beta chains follows, all from one sample in a study of T-cell reconstitution after alpha-beta-depleted transplantation in children. A single record per CDR3 protein comes from TCRdb applying MiXCR to the PCR reads. The sample contains 800,000 to 1,000,000 distinct CDR3 sequences, around 30% of which appear only once. The source was PBMCs, mostly from graft donor cells, collected 360 days after TCRalphabeta/CD19-depleted stem cell transplant. These receptor sequences come from a boy in the first two years of life who had a stem cell transplant for SCID, so the T cells may come from the graft donor. Each CDR3 is given without its conserved first and last residue. Fields, in order: clone size, J gene, V gene, CDR3 protein. Clone size is not always given. Where it is, it says once, few, many or a class for expanded clones.

NA | TRBJ2-7 | TRBV9 | ASSVEPSGPSYEQY
few | TRBJ1-6 | TRBV5-1 | ASSKGPQVSYNSPLH
few | TRBJ1-6 | TRBV5-1 | ASSFGTGGPPLH
NA | TRBJ2-1 | TRBV12-3/TRBV12-4 | ASSLLAAEQF
few | TRBJ2-5 | TRBV2 | ASSELGQGSETQY
few | TRBJ1-1 | TRBV29-1 | SVYTGNTEAF
many | TRBJ1-1 | TRBV6-2/TRBV6-3 | ASRLGWTEAF
few | TRBJ2-3 | TRBV5-1 | ASRPERGRDTQY
few | TRBJ2-3 | TRBV24-1 | ATRSGATDTQY
NA | TRBJ1-1 | TRBV5-1 | ASSLTRAQRTEAF
few | TRBJ1-2 | TRBV28 | ASSPGRVLGYGYT
NA | TRBJ2-7 | TRBV5-6 | ASTLYRVLPYEQY
NA | TRBJ1-1 | TRBV5-1 | ASSARANTEAF
NA | TRBJ2-3 | TRBV3-1 | ASSPSGTRKGTQY
NA | TRBJ2-7 | TRBV18 | ASSRLGTRSYEQY
NA | TRBJ2-6 | TRBV6-1 | ASAPSTPSGANVLT
many | TRBJ2-7 | TRBV24-1 | ATSGPTDYEQY
NA | TRBJ1-1 | TRBV2 | ASSEARGDRWDEAF
NA | TRBJ1-2 | TRBV20-1 | SAAPKWGQGASNYGYT
NA | TRBJ1-1 | TRBV25-1 | ASSSSPRGEAF
few | TRBJ2-7 | TRBV5-1 | ASSSRDRSIYEQY
NA | TRBJ1-1 | TRBV5-1 | ASSLAPDSYTEAF
NA | TRBJ2-7 | TRBV18 | ASSLLGTGTYEQY
few | TRBJ2-1 | TRBV12-3/TRBV12-4 | ASSYLQGQGNEQF
NA | TRBJ1-1 | TRBV7-8 | ASSLGRAPGTEAF
few | TRBJ2-1 | TRBV5-1 | ASSWLNEQF
few | TRBJ1-2 | TRBV28 | ASTLTGYGYT
few | TRBJ2-7 | TRBV2 | ASRERGTGRSYEQY
few | TRBJ2-3 | TRBV5-1 | ASSQTSSTDTQY
NA | TRBJ1-1 | TRBV5-1 | ASSPGRGQKNTEAF
NA | TRBJ2-6 | TRBV4-3 | ASSRKMDGSGANVLT
NA | TRBJ1-4 | TRBV6-1 | ASSESGVQGEKLF
NA | TRBJ1-1 | TRBV7-9 | ASSPVSPTDTEAF
NA | TRBJ1-1 | TRBV5-1 | ASSWGVGLSEAF
NA | TRBJ2-3 | TRBV18 | ASSQSRGLSTDTQY
NA | TRBJ2-2 | TRBV6-2/TRBV6-3 | ASEAWDTNTGELF
few | TRBJ2-1 | TRBV5-1 | ASRSHGGNEQF
NA | TRBJ2-2 | TRBV6-1 | ASSEVELAIRSNTGELF
NA | TRBJ2-7 | TRBV20-1 | SAPQGPYTYEQY
once | TRBJ2-5 | TRBV25-1 | ASSEIGETGSRETQY